This TCR beta chain comes out of a study of blood T cell repertoires in COVID-19. Sequenced by immunoSEQ multiplex PCR; TCRdb stores in-frame clones only, minus some. Seen here are approximately 300,000 clones, 85% to 90% observed once, and the top ten hold roughly 3.9%. Of note for this clone: Other DNA sequences in the sample encode the same CDR3.

The origin of this receptor is a woman aged 40 to 49 with acute or convalescent COVID-19. The sequenced sample was peripheral blood.

The CDR3 here is CASSIGTGGGQPQHF. The CDR3 DNA is TGTGCCAGTAGTATAGGGACAGGGGGTGGCCAGCCCCAGCATTTT. The chain is built from TRBV19 and TRBJ1-5; TRBD1 matches 10 bases. This CDR3 is built from 15 residues. The germline V gene encodes CDR1 LNHDA and CDR2 SQIVND (reference sequence). After removal of 1 base from V and 7 bases from J, the junction contained 4 bases not matched to a gene.